One and the same sample provided the 5 T cell receptor beta chains below, sequenced in a study of blood T cell repertoires in COVID-19. Profiling relied on immunoSEQ multiplex PCR, and the TCRdb table lists in-frame clones only, not all of them. Of approximately 88,000 clones in the sample, 80% are singletons; the top ten hold about 19%. The sample taken for sequencing was peripheral blood. Source of these receptors: a woman older than 75 with acute or convalescent COVID-19.

The rearrangement links TRBV5-1 to TRBJ2-5; TRBD1 aligns across 9 bases. This CDR3 has 14 residues. Trimming removed 4 bases from V and 4 bases from J; junction bases left unmatched: 5. CDR1 is SGHRS and CDR2 is YFSETQ in the germline V gene. The CDR3 loop reads CASSAGQGSETQYF. CDR3 DNA sequence: TGCGCCAGCAGCGCCGGACAGGGGTCAGAGACCCAGTACTTC.

CDR3 sequence: CASSRTGRLNTEAFF. In DNA form, the CDR3 reads TGCGCCAGCAGCCGGACAGGCCGATTGAACACTGAAGCTTTCTTT. The gene calls are TRBV5-1 and TRBJ1-1; 7 bases agree with TRBD1. CDR3 length: 15 residues. Germline lookup yields CDR1 SGHRS and CDR2 YFSETQ. V shed 4 bases, J shed 0 bases, and the junction held 6 bases outside the gene matches.

V and J are TRBV5-4 and TRBJ1-6; no clear D gene. Trimming shortened V by 4 bases and J by 7 bases, and 15 bases separated the two germline ends. The V gene's germline CDR1 is SGHNT and CDR2 YYREEE (reference sequence). CDR3 length: 15 residues. CDR3 nucleotides: TGTGCCAGCAGCCTTGTGCAGGCCCCGAATTCACCCCTCCACTTT. Its protein product is CASSLVQAPNSPLHF.

The chain joins TRBV27 to TRBJ2-3; perhaps TRBD2 as D (6 bases). CDR3 length equals 15 residues. The V and J ends lost 5 bases and 2 bases respectively, with 14 bases between them. Germline V gene data show CDR1 as MNHEY and CDR2 as SMNVEV (reference sequence). For the CDR3, the DNA is TGTGCCAGCAGTACCCCCGGGACTGACACAGATACGCAGTATTTT. This gives the protein CASSTPGTDTDTQYF.

This sequence joins TRBV10-3 and TRBJ2-7; the D gene is possibly TRBD1 (5 bases). Trimming took 9 bases from V and 3 from J, leaving 15 bases between them. The CDR3 has 13 residues. CDR1 is ENHRY, CDR2 SYGVKD, per germline. CDR3 protein: CAIGEQANYEQYF. The DNA for the CDR3 is TGTGCCATAGGGGAACAGGCCAACTACGAGCAGTACTTC.